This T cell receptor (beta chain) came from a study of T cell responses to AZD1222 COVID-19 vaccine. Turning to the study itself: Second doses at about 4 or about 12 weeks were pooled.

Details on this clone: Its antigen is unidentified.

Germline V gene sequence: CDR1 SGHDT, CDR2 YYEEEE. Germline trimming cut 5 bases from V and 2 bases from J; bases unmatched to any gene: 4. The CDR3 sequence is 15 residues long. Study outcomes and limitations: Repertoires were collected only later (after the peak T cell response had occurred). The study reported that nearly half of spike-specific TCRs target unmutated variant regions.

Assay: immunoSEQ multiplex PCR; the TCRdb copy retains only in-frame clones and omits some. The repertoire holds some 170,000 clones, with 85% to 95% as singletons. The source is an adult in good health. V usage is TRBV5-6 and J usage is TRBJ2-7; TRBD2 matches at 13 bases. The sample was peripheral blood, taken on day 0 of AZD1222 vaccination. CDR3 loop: CASRLAGGGPYEQYF. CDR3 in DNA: TGTGCCAGCAGACTAGCGGGAGGGGGGCCCTACGAGCAGTACTTC.